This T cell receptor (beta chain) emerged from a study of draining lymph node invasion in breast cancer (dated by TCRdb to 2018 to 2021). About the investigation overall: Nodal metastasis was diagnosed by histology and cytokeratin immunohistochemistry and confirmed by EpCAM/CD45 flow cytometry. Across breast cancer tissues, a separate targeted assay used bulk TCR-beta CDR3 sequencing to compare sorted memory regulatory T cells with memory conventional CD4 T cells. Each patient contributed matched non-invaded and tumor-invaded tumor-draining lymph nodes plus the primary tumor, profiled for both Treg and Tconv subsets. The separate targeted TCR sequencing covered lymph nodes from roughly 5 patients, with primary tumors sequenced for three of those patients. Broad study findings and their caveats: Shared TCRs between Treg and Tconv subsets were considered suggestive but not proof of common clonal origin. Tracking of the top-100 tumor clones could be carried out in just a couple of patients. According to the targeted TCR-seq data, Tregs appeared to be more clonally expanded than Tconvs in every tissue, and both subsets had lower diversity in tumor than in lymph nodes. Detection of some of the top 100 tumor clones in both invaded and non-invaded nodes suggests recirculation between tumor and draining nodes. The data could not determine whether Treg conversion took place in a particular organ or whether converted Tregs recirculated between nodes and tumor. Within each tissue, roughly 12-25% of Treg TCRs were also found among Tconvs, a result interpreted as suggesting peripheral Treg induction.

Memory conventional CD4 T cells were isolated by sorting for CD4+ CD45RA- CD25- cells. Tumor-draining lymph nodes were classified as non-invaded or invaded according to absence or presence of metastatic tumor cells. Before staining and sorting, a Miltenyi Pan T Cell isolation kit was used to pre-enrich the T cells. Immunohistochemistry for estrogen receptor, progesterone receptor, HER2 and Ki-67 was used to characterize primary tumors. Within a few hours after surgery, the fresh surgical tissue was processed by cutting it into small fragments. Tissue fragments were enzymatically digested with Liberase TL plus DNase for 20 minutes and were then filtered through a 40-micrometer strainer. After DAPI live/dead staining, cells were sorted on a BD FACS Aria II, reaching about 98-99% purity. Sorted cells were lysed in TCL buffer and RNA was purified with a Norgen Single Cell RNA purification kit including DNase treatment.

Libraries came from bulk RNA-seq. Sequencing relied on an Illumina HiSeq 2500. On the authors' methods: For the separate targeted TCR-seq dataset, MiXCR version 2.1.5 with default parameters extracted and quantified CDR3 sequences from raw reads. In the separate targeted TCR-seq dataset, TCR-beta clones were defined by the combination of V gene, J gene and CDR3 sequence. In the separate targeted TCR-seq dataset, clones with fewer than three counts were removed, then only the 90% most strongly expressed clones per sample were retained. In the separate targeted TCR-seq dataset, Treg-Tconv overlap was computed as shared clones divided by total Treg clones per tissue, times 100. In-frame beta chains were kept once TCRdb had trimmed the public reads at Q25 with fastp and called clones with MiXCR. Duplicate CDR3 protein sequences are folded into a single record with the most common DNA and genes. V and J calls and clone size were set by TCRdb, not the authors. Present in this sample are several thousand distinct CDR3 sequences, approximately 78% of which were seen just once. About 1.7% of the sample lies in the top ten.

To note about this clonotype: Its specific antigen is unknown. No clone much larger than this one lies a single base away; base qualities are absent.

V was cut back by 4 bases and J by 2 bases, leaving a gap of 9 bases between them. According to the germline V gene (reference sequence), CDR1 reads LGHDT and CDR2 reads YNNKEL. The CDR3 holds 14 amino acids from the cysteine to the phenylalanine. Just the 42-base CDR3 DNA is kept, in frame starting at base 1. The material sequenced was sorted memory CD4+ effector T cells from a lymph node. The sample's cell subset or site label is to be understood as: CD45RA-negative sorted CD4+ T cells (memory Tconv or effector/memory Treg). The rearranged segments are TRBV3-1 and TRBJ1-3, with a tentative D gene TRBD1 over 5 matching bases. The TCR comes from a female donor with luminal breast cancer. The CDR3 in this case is CASSRGGAGNTIYF. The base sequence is TGTGCCAGCAGCCGGGGAGGGGCTGGAAACACCATATATTTT.